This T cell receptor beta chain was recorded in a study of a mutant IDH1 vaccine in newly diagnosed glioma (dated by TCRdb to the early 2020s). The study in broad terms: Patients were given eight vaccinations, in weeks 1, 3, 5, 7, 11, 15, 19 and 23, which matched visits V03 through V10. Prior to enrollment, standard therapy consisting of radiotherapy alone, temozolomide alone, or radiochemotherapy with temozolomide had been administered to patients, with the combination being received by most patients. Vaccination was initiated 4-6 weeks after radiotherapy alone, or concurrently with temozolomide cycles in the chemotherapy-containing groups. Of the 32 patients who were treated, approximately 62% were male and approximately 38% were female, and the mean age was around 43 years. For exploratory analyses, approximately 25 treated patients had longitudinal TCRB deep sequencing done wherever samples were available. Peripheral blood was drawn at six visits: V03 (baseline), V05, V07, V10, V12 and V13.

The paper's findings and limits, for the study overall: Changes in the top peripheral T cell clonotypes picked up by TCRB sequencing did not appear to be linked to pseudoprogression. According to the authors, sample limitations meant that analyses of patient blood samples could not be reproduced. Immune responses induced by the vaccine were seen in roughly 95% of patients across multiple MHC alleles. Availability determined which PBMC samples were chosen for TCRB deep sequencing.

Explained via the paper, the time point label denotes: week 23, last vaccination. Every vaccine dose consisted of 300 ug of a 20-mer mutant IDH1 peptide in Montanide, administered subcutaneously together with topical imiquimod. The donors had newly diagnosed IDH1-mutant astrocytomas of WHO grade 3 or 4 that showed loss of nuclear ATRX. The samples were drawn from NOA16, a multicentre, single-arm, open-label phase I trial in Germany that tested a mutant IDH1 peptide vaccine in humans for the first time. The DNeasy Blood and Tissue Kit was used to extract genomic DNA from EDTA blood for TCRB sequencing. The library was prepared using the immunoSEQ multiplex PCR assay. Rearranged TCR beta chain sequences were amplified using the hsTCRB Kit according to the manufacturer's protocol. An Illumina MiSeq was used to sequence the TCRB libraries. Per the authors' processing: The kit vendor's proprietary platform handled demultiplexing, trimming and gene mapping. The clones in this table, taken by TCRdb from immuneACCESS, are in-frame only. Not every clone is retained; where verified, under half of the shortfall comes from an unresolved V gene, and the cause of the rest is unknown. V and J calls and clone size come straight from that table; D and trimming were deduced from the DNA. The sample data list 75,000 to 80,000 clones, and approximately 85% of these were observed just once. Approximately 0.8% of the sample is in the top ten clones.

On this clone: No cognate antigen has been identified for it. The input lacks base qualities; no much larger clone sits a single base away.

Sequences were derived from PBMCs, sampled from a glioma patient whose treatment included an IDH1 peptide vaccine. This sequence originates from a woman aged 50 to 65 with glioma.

The bases are TGTGCCAGCAGTTCCTACCGTCCGGGACAGGGCTTGACTTTC. This gives the protein CASSSYRPGQGLTF. The chain links TRBV27 with TRBJ2-6; 9 bases in the middle match TRBD1. The CDR3, from cysteine to phenylalanine, totals 14 residues. Only the CDR3 part of the read is kept: 42 bases, read in frame from the first base. The germline V gene encodes CDR1 MNHEY and CDR2 SMNVEV (reference sequence). Relative to germline, V is missing 4 bases and J is missing 17 bases, with 12 bases of the junction outside any gene match. The variable domain in full, with residues beyond the CDR3 obtained from the reference TRBV27 and TRBJ2-6 genes, is EAQVTQNPRYLITVTGKKLTVTCSQNMNHEYMSWYRQDPGLGLRQIYYSMNVEVTDKGDVPEGYKVSRKEKRNFPLILESPSPNQTSLYFCASSSYRPGQGLTFGAGSRLTVL.